This TCR beta chain stems from a study of T cell responses to AZD1222 COVID-19 vaccine. General study findings and limits: Repertoire collection took place solely once the T cell response had peaked.

Losses at the gene ends were 7 bases for V and 6 bases for J; bases not matched to a gene: 11. Germline CDR1 ENHRY, CDR2 SYGVKD. The CDR3 loop spans 14 amino acids. Turning to this clone: Its antigen remains unidentified.

Measured with immunoSEQ multiplex PCR; TCRdb has only the in-frame clones, and not every one. The sample gives around 100,000 clones, roughly 86% of which show up once; around 4.4% is in the top ten. The TCR originated in an adult in good health. V gene TRBV10-3 combines with J gene TRBJ1-2; 7 nucleotides match TRBD1. The material sequenced was peripheral blood, taken on day 0 of MenACWY control vaccination. The CDR3 DNA is TGTGCCATCAATTTACAGGGGAGGCCCGATGGCTACACCTTC. Translating it yields CAINLQGRPDGYTF.